This entry lists 4 T cell receptor beta chains sequenced from one sample in a study of OX40 agonist ivuxolimab in advanced cancers. Generated by immunoSEQ multiplex PCR, the TCRdb table keeps only in-frame clones and is missing some. The sample consists of about 96,000 clones, 70% to 85% of them appearing once. The sample was CD4+ or CD8+ T cells sorted from blood, taken in a trial of the OX40 agonist ivuxolimab. The source of these receptors is an adult with an advanced solid tumor such as melanoma, head and neck, liver or kidney cancer.

V is TRBV12-5 and J is TRBJ1-1; D is uncertain. Germline CDR1 and CDR2: LGHNT and FRNRAP. Trimming left V 0 bases short and J 0 bases short, with 5 bases between. The CDR3 is made up of 14 amino acids. CDR3: CASGLVPMNTEAFF. The CDR3 DNA follows: TGTGCTAGTGGTTTGGTCCCAATGAACACTGAAGCTTTCTTT.

V and J are TRBV19 and TRBJ1-2; TRBD1 aligns across 7 bases. This CDR3 comprises 18 residues. Trimming cost V 7 bases and J 1 base; bases outside gene matches: 18. The germline V gene has CDR1 LNHDA and CDR2 SQIVND (reference sequence). CDR3 sequence (DNA): TGTGCCAGTACTTATTCCCCCGGATGGCAGGGGGTTAACTATGGCTACACCTTC. Residues: CASTYSPGWQGVNYGYTF.

V is TRBV5-1 and J is TRBJ2-7; D is perhaps TRBD1 (5 bases). There are 13 residues in the CDR3. CDR1 is SGHRS, CDR2 YFSETQ, per germline. V lost 1 base and J 5 bases, leaving 10 bases between the germline ends. CDR3 in DNA: TGCGCCAGCAGCTTGCAGGGATTCGACGAGCAGTACTTC. Protein: CASSLQGFDEQYF. Complete variable domain (other parts from reference TRBV5-1 and TRBJ2-7): KAGVTQTPRYLIKTRGQQVTLSCSPISGHRSVSWYQQTPGQGLQFLFEYFSETQRNKGNFPGRFSGRQFSNSRSEMNVSTLELGDSALYLCASSLQGFDEQYFGPGTRLTVT.

The chain combines TRBV6-5 with TRBJ2-2; D uncertain. This CDR3 has 13 amino acids. V was shortened by 0 bases and J by 8 bases, with 7 bases between the two germline ends. The germline CDR1 and CDR2 sequences are MNHEY and SVGAGI. CDR3 in amino acids: CASSYSEFGELFF. Written as DNA, the CDR3 is TGTGCCAGCAGTTACTCGGAATTTGGGGAGCTGTTTTTT.